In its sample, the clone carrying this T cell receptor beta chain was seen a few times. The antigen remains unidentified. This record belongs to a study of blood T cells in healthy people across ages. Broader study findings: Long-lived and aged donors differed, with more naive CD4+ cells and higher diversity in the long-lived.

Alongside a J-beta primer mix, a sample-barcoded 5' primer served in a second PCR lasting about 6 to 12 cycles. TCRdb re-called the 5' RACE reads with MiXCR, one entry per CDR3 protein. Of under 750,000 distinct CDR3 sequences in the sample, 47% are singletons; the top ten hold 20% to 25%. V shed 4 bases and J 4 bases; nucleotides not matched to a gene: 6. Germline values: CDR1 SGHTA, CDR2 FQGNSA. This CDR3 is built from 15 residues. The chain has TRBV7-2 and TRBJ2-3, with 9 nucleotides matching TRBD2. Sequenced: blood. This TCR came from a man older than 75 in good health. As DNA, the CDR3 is TGTGCCAGCAGCTACCTAGCGGGATTAGCAGATACGCAGTATTTT. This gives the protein CASSYLAGLADTQYF. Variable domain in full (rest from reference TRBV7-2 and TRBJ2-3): GAGVSQSPSNKVTEKGKDVELRCDPISGHTALYWYRQSLGQGLEFLIYFQGNSAPDKSGLPSDRFSAERTGGSVSTLTIQRTQQEDSAVYLCASSYLAGLADTQYFGPGTRLTVL.